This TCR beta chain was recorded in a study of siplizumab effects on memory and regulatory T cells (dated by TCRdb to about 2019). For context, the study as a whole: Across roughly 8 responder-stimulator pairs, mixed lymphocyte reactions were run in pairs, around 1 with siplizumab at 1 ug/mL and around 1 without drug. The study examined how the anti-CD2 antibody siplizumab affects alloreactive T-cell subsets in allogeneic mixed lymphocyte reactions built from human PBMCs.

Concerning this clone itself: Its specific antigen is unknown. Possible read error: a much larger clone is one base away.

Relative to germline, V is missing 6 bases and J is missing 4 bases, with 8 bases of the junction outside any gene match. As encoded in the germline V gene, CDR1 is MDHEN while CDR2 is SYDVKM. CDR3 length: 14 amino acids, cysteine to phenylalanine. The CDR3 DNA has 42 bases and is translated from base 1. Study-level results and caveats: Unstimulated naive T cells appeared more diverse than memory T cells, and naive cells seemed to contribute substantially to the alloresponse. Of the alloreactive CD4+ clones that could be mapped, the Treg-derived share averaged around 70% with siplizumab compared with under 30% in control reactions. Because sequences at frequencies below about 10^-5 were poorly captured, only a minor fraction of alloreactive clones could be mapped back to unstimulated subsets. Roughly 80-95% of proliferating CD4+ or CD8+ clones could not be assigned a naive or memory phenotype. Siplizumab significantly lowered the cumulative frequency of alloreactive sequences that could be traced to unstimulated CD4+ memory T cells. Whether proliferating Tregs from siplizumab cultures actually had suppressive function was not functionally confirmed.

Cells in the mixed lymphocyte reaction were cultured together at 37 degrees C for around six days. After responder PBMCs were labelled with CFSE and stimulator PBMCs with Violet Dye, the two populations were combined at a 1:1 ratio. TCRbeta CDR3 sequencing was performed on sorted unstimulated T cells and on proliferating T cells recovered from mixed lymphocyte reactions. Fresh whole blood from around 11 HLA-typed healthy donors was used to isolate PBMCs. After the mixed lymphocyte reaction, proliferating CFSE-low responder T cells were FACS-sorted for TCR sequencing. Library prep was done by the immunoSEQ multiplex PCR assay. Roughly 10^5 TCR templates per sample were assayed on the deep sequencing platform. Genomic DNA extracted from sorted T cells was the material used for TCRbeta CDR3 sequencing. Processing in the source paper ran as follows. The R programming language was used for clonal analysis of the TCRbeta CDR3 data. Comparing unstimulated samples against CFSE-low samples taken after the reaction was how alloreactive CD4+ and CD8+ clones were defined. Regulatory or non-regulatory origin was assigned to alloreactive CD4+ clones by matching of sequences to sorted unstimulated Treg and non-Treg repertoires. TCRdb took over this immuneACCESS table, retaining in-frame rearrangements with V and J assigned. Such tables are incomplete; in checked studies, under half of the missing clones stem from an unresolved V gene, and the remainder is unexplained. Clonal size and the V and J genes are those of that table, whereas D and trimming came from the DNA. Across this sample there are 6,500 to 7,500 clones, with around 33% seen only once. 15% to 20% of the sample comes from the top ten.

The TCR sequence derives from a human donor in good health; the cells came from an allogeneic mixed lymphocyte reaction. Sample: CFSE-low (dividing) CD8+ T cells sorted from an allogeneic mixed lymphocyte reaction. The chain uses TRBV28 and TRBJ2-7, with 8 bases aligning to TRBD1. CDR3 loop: CASRPTGGRYEQYF. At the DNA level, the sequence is TGTGCCAGCAGGCCCACAGGGGGAAGGTACGAGCAGTACTTC.